This T cell receptor beta chain was recorded in a study of shared clonotypes between healthy human individuals. About the research overall: The plates for each donor numbered three CD4 naive, three CD4 memory, two CD8 naive and one CD8 memory.

As defined, naive CD8 cells were CD45RO-negative and positively selected for CCR7, with terminally differentiated effector memory CD45RA+ cells excluded. Every one of the donors was a Caucasian adult that lived in Nashville, Tennessee. Sorted-subset replicate PCRs used around 200 ng of genomic DNA. This amount corresponded to 30,000 to 35,000 T cell genomes. The table came from immunoSEQ multiplex PCR; TCRdb's copy has only in-frame clones and leaves some out. There are 1.5 million to 2.5 million clones in the sample; less than 95% occur only once, and 0.9% to 1.5% lies in the top ten. The length of the CDR3 is 15 residues. CDR1 and CDR2 (germline): PRHDT, FYEKMQ (reference sequence). V trimming: 5 bases; J trimming: 5 bases; junction bases outside the gene matches: 6. In regard to this clone: At the DNA level, this CDR3 is encoded by other sequences in the same sample as well.

The clonotype comes from a young man in good health. The chain couples TRBV13 to TRBJ1-4; 9 bases align to TRBD1. Material: naive CD8+ T cells sorted from blood. The CDR3 sequence is CASSPTGTGNEKLFF. DNA for the CDR3: TGTGCCAGCAGCCCAACCGGGACAGGGAATGAAAAACTGTTTTTT.